The clone carrying this T cell receptor beta chain was seen repeatedly, ten times or more. Its antigen is undetermined. These data are taken from a study of regulatory T cells in long-lasting Graves disease. Whole-study findings and limits: Clonotypes that were public and shared totalled about 2,500 in persistent patients versus approximately 970 in new patients.

Building the TCR beta libraries relied on iRepertoire HTBI primers, and CDR3 regions underwent Arm-PCR. TCRdb processed the multiplex PCR reads anew with MiXCR; each CDR3 protein has one entry. The table includes 350,000 to 550,000 distinct CDR3 sequences, approximately 16% detected once. This sample's time point: newly diagnosed GD, antithyroid drugs for less than 3 months. Construction of the TCR library relied on RNA isolated from PBMCs. These data are also associated with another study on T cells in Graves' hyperthyroidism and ophthalmopathy. This second report adds: Hyperthyroidism had been newly diagnosed in patients aged 18 to 65, and its duration was under 2 months.

The specimen comprised peripheral blood mononuclear cells (PBMCs), sampled at new diagnosis, from a patient treated with antithyroid drugs. The TCR was taken from a woman aged 18-30 years with Graves disease.

The DNA of the CDR3 is TGTGCCTGGACAGACAAGGGAAGCGTGGCCTACGAGCAGTACTTC. Translation: CAWTDKGSVAYEQYF. The chain is built from TRBV30 and TRBJ2-7; D unclear. There are 15 residues in the CDR3. Germline-derived CDR1 and CDR2 are GTSNPN and SVGIG (reference sequence). V was clipped by 4 bases and J by 2 bases, with 18 bases between them.